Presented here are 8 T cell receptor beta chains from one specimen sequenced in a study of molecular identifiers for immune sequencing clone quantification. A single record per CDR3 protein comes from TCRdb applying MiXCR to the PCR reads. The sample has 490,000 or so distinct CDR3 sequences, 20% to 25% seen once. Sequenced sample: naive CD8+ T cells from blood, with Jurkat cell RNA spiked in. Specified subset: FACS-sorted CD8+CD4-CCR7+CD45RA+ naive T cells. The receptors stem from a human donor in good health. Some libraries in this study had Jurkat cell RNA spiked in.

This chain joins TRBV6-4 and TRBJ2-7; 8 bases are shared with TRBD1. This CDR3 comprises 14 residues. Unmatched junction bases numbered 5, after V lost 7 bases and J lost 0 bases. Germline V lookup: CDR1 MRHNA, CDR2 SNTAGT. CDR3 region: CASIRTGISYEQYF. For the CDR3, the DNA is TGTGCCAGCATAAGGACAGGGATCTCCTACGAGCAGTACTTC.

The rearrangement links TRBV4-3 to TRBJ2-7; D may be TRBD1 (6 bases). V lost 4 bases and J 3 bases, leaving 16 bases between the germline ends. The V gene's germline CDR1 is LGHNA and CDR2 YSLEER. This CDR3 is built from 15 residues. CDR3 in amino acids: CASSPNTGWLYEQYF. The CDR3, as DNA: TGCGCCAGCAGCCCTAATACAGGGTGGCTCTACGAGCAGTACTTC.

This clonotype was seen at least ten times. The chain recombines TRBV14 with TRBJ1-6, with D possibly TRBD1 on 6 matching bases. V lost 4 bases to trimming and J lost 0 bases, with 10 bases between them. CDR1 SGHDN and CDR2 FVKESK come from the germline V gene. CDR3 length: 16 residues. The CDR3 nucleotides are TGTGCCAGCAGCCTGAAGGACAGCTCCTATAATTCACCCCTCCACTTT. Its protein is CASSLKDSSYNSPLHF.

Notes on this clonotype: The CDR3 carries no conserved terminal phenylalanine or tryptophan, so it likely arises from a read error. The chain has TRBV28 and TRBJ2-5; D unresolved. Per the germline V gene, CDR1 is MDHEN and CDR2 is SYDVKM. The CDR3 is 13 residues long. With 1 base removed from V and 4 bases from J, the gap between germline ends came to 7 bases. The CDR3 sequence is CASSLLPGETQYL. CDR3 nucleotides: TGTGCCAGCAGTTTATTACCCGGAGAGACCCAGTACCTC.

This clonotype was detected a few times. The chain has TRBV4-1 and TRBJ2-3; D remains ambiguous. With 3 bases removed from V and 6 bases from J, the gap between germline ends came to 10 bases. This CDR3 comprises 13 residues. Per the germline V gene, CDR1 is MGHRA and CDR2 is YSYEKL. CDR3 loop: CASSQEGSDTQYF. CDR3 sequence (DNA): TGCGCCAGCAGCCAGGAAGGGTCGGATACGCAGTATTTT.

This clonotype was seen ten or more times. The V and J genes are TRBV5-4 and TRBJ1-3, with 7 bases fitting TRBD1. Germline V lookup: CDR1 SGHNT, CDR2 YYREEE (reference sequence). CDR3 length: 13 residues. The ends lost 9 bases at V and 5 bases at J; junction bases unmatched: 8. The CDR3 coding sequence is TGTGCCACCGGAACAGGGGAACGAAACACCATATATTTT. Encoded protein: CATGTGERNTIYF.

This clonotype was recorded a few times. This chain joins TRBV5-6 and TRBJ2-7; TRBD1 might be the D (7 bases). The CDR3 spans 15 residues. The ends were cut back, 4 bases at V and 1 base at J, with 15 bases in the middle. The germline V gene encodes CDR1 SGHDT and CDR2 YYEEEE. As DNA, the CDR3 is TGTGCCAGCAGCGCGGGGCCGGGACAGTCCTACGAGCAGTACTTC. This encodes CASSAGPGQSYEQYF.

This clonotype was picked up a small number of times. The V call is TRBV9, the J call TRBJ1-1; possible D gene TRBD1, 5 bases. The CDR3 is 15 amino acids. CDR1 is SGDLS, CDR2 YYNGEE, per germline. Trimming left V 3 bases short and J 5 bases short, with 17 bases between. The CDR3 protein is CASSAYGAGKTEAFF. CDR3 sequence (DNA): TGTGCCAGCAGCGCGTACGGCGCAGGGAAAACTGAAGCTTTCTTT.